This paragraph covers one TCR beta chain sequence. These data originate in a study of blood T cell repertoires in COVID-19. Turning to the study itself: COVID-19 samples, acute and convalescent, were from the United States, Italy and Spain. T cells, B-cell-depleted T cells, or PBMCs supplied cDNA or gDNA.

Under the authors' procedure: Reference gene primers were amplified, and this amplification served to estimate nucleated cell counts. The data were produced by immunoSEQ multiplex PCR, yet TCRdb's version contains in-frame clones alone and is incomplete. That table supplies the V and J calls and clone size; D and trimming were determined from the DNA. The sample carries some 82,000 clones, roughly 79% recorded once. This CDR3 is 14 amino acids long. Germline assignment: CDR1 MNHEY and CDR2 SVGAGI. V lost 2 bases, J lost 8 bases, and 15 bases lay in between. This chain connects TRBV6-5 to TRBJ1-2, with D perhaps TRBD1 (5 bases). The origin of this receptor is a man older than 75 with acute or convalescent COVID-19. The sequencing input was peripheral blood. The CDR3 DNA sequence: TGTGCCAGCAGTTACCCCGACAGTTACGGAGGCTACACCTTC. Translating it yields CASSYPDSYGGYTF.